This T cell receptor beta chain was captured by sequencing in a study of CD8 T cells in ankylosing spondylitis. In making TCR beta libraries, quantitative 5'-RACE with molecular barcodes was used. TCRdb re-called the 5' RACE reads with MiXCR, one entry per CDR3 protein. Among fewer than 750,000 distinct CDR3 sequences, about 20% were seen once, and the ten largest hold under 20%. The germline V gene has CDR1 DFQATT and CDR2 SNEGSKA (reference sequence). V lost 3 bases and J lost 1, with 6 bases in between. This CDR3 has 12 amino acids. Study conclusions and caveats: According to the report, clones linked to the disease were significantly enriched in matched synovial fluid samples taken from ankylosing spondylitis patients. CD8+ cells made up the disease-linked clones, which were relatively rare in peripheral blood. A motif of fewer than ten highly homologous TCR beta variants was seen as apparently characteristic of ankylosing spondylitis blood.

In regard to this clonotype: The antigen is unknown.

The sample consisted of blood, either unsorted or a sorted T cell fraction (not recorded which). This TCR came from a male donor with ankylosing spondylitis. The chain employs TRBV20-1 and TRBJ1-1; no definite D call. This chain's CDR3 is CSASRWNTEAFF. CDR3 DNA sequence: TGCAGTGCTAGTCGCTGGAACACTGAAGCTTTCTTT.